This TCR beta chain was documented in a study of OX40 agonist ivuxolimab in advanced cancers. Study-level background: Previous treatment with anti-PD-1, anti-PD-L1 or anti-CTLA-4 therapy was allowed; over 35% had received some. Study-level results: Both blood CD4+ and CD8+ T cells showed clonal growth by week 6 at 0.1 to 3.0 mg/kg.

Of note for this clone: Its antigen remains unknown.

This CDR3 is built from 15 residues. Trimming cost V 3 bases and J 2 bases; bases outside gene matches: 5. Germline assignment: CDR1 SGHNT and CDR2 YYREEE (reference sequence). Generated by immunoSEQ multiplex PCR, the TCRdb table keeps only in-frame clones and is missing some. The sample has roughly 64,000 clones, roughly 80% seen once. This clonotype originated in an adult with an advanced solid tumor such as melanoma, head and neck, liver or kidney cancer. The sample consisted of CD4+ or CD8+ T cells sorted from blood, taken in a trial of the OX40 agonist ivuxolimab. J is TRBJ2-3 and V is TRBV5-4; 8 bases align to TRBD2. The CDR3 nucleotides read TGTGCCAGCAGCTCCCTAGCGGGCAACACAGATACGCAGTATTTT. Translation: CASSSLAGNTDTQYF.